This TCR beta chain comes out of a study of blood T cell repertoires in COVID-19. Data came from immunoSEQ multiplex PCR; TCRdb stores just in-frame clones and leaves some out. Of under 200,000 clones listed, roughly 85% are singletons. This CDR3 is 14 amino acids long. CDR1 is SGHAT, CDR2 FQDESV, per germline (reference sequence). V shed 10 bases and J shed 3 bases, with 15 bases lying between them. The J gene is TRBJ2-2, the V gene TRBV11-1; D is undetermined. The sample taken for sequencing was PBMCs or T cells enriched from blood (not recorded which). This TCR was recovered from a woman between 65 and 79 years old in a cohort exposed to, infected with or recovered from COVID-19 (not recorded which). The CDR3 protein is CATKSQVDTGELFF. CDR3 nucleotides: TGTGCCACAAAAAGCCAGGTTGACACCGGGGAGCTGTTTTTT.